This T cell receptor beta chain derives from a study of blood T cell repertoires in COVID-19. As for the study in general: The study drew acute and convalescent COVID-19 samples from the United States, Italy and Spain. From T cells, B-cell-depleted T cells, or PBMCs came the material, which was cDNA or gDNA.

Original methodology: It was from reference gene primer amplification that nucleated cell counts were estimated. Method: immunoSEQ multiplex PCR; TCRdb's copy keeps in-frame clones and lacks some. The DNA gave D and trimming, while V, J and clone size come from that table. The table lists around 140,000 clones, approximately 84% of them singletons. The sequencing input was peripheral blood. The clonotype was recovered from a human donor in a cohort sampled during active COVID-19.

CDR3 bases: TGTGCCAGTAGTATCCTAGCGGGGATCCAAGAGACCCAGTACTTC. This gives the protein CASSILAGIQETQYF. This sequence joins TRBV19 and TRBJ2-5, with 9 bases identical to TRBD2. Germline CDR1 is LNHDA and CDR2 is SQIVND (reference sequence). The CDR3 length is 15 residues. The junction had 3 bases not matched to a gene; V was cut back by 3 bases and J by 1 base.